The T cell receptor beta chain described here comes from a study of human T cells and chemical hapten exposure. Across the whole study: Skin on the upper inner arm, approximately 2 cm by approximately 2 cm in size, was sensitized with 2% DPC.

The ends lost 2 bases at V and 6 bases at J; junction bases unmatched: 11. Germline V gene lookup returns CDR1 PRHDT and CDR2 FYEKMQ (reference sequence). The CDR3 is 16 residues long. Time point here: patch test 2, 6 weeks after DPC sensitization. Sample treatment: therapeutic diphenylcyclopropenone sensitization with weekly scalp DPC. Donors were 18 to 70-year-old alopecia patients suitable for DPC. This clonotype was found a few times. TCRdb analysed the RACE reads with MiXCR anew, one entry per CDR3 protein. The sample lists about 380,000 distinct CDR3 sequences, more than 5% occurring once. This clonotype originated in a woman aged 18-29 years with alopecia areata. Some clones in this sample may be carry-over from other donors' samples. The chain joins TRBV13 to TRBJ1-2; TRBD1 matches 8 bases. The material was whole blood, obtained in connection with sensitization to the hapten diphenylcyclopropenone (DPC). CDR3 amino acids: CASSLSHGQGMNGYTF. The CDR3 bases are TGTGCCAGCAGCTTAAGTCACGGACAGGGTATGAATGGCTACACCTTC.